These 19 T cell receptor beta chains were sequenced from one sample in a study of OX40 agonist ivuxolimab in advanced cancers. Profiling relied on immunoSEQ multiplex PCR, and the TCRdb table lists in-frame clones only, not all of them. The sample lists over 45,000 clones, around 84% occurring once. Specimen: CD4+ or CD8+ T cells sorted from blood, collected in a trial of the OX40 agonist ivuxolimab. These receptors were collected from an adult with an advanced solid tumor such as melanoma, head and neck, liver or kidney cancer.

Only one count was recorded for this clone. The chain carries TRBV6-6 and TRBJ1-5, with 10 bases fitting TRBD1. V shed 5 bases, J shed 1 base, and the junction held 2 bases outside the gene matches. In germline, CDR1 is MNHNY, CDR2 SVGAGI (reference sequence). The CDR3 extends over 15 amino acids. The CDR3 protein is CASSRDRGSNQPQHF. The CDR3 DNA reads TGTGCCAGCAGTCGGGACAGGGGAAGCAATCAGCCCCAGCATTTT.

This chain uses TRBV9 with TRBJ2-3; no clear D. The CDR3 covers 15 residues. Germline loops: CDR1 SGDLS, CDR2 YYNGEE. The germline V and J ends were trimmed by 3 bases and 6 bases, with 17 bases remaining between them. CDR3 nucleotides: TGTGCCAGCAGCGCTGTAACGGGTAATTTGGATACGCAGTATTTT. Translated: CASSAVTGNLDTQYF.

This chain connects TRBV6-1 to TRBJ2-7, with D possibly TRBD2 on 7 matching bases. V dropped 3 bases and J dropped 0 bases, with 15 bases sitting between them. Germline CDR1 reads MNHNS; CDR2 reads SASEGT. The CDR3 has 16 residues. CDR3 residues: CASSDPGGKPSYEQYF. CDR3 nucleotide sequence: TGTGCCAGCAGTGATCCGGGGGGCAAACCCTCCTACGAGCAGTACTTC.

This clone occurred once. The chain is built from TRBV19 and TRBJ2-1; no reliable D call. The germline V gene encodes CDR1 LNHDA and CDR2 SQIVND (reference sequence). Deletions cut 1 base from V and 8 bases from J, with 6 bases between. The CDR3 extends over 12 amino acids. The CDR3: CASSIAIHEQFF. The DNA for the CDR3 is TGTGCCAGTAGTATAGCTATCCATGAGCAGTTCTTC.

In this sample, this clone turned up a few times. This chain uses TRBV18 with TRBJ1-2; 8 bases are shared with TRBD1. Trimming took 1 base from V and 7 from J; bases not matched to a gene: 8. In germline, CDR1 is KGHSH, CDR2 LQKENI. This CDR3 comprises 15 residues. The CDR3 DNA is TGTGCCAGCTCACCACGCAACACAGGGGGTAGTGGCTACACCTTC. This gives the protein CASSPRNTGGSGYTF.

The CDR3 DNA reads as TGTGCCAGCAGCGCGCGTGGGTGGGTCTCCTACAATGAGCAGTTCTTC. Translation gives CASSARGWVSYNEQFF. The chain employs TRBV9 and TRBJ2-1, with D unclear. The germline V and J ends were trimmed by 3 bases and 0 bases, with 13 bases remaining between them. CDR1 is SGDLS, CDR2 YYNGEE, per germline. The CDR3 runs 16 residues. The whole variable domain, filled in from reference TRBV9 and TRBJ2-1, reads DSGVTQTPKHLITATGQRVTLRCSPRSGDLSVYWYQQSLDQGLQFLIQYYNGEERAKGNILERFSAQQFPDLHSELNLSSLELGDSALYFCASSARGWVSYNEQFFGPGTRLTVL.

In its sample, this clone was seen a few times. This chain connects TRBV30 to TRBJ1-1; possibly TRBD1 for D (5 bases). This CDR3 spans 14 amino acids. Germline loops: CDR1 GTSNPN, CDR2 SVGIG (reference sequence). Trimming pared 2 bases from V and 0 bases from J, leaving 10 bases between. Here the CDR3 DNA reads TGTGCCTGGAGTAGGGGCAGGGTGAACACTGAAGCTTTCTTT. It encodes CAWSRGRVNTEAFF.

This chain links TRBV18 with TRBJ1-2; unclear D gene. The CDR3 is 10 residues long. Trimming removed 4 bases from V and 8 bases from J, with 5 bases in between. CDR1 and CDR2 (germline): KGHSH, LQKENI. CDR3 sequence reads: CASSREGYTF. The CDR3 bases are TGTGCCAGCTCACGGGAAGGCTACACCTTC.

This chain joins TRBV10-2 and TRBJ2-1; 10 bases fit TRBD1. Looked up from germline, CDR1 is WSHSY and CDR2 is SAAADI. This CDR3 has 13 amino acids. V trimming: 7 bases; J trimming: 8 bases; junction bases outside the gene matches: 5. The CDR3 DNA follows: TGCGCCAGCAACCGACAGGGGGCGGATGAGCAGTTCTTC. Its translation is CASNRQGADEQFF.

By proportion, this clone is medium-sized. This chain connects TRBV9 to TRBJ1-2; weak D call: TRBD1 (5 bases). Trimming pared 4 bases from V and 1 base from J, leaving 20 bases between. Germline CDR1 and CDR2: SGDLS and YYNGEE. CDR3 length: 17 residues. CDR3 in amino acids: CASSPTASTTGNYGYTF. The DNA for the CDR3 is TGTGCCAGCAGCCCGACAGCTAGCACAACGGGTAACTATGGCTACACCTTC.

The V call is TRBV6-1, the J call TRBJ1-1, with D maybe TRBD1 (6 bases). Germline lookup yields CDR1 MNHNS and CDR2 SASEGT. This CDR3 has 14 residues. V dropped 6 bases and J dropped 5 bases, with 16 bases sitting between them. CDR3 coding DNA: TGTGCCAGCAGGGACCAGGGGTGGTGGACTGAAGCTTTCTTT. Translating gives CASRDQGWWTEAFF.

The rearrangement uses TRBV5-1 and TRBJ2-7; D not resolved. This CDR3 contains 15 residues. CDR1 is SGHRS and CDR2 is YFSETQ in the germline V gene. With 4 bases removed from V and 2 bases from J, the gap between germline ends came to 16 bases. CDR3 coding DNA: TGCGCCAGCAGCCAACTTACATTGGGGACCTACGAGCAGTACTTC. Protein sequence: CASSQLTLGTYEQYF.

This chain links TRBV14 with TRBJ2-1; TRBD1 might be the D (5 bases). The V and J ends lost 3 bases and 4 bases respectively, with 22 bases between them. This CDR3 is 18 amino acids long. Germline V lookup: CDR1 SGHDN, CDR2 FVKESK. The CDR3 loop reads CASSQPGLWGASYNEQFF. Written as DNA, the CDR3 is TGTGCCAGCAGCCAGCCAGGGTTGTGGGGCGCCTCTTACAATGAGCAGTTCTTC.

This chain joins TRBV10-2 and TRBJ1-2; TRBD1 aligns across 10 bases. The CDR3 has 15 amino acids. Per germline, CDR1 WSHSY and CDR2 SAAADI. J was trimmed by 3 bases and V by 7 bases; bases with no gene match: 8. Here the CDR3 reads CASKLTDRGYYGYTF. CDR3 sequence (DNA): TGCGCCAGCAAGCTCACGGACAGGGGGTACTATGGCTACACCTTC.

In DNA, the CDR3 is TGCGCCAGCAGCCAGACAGGGCAAAATGAAAAACTGTTTTTT. It is translated as CASSQTGQNEKLFF. The V gene is TRBV4-1, the J gene TRBJ1-4, with 7 positions matching TRBD1. The V segment lost 3 bases and the J segment 5 bases; nucleotides outside the gene matches: 3. The CDR3 contains 14 residues. Germline V lookup: CDR1 MGHRA, CDR2 YSYEKL.

The genes are TRBV9 and TRBJ1-2; a possible D gene is TRBD1 (5 bases). The CDR3 is 16 residues long. V lost 2 bases and J lost 8, with 22 bases in between. Germline CDR1 SGDLS, CDR2 YYNGEE. CDR3 bases: TGTGCCAGCAGCGTTACCTCCGGGACGGTGGGTGAGGGCTACACCTTC. It translates to CASSVTSGTVGEGYTF.

This rearrangement joins TRBV18 to TRBJ1-2; 12 bases map to TRBD1. This CDR3 contains 18 residues. Per the germline V gene, CDR1 is KGHSH and CDR2 is LQKENI. V lost 3 bases, J lost 3 bases, and 11 bases stayed unmatched. The CDR3 bases are TGTGCCAGCTCACCTAACCGGGACAGGGGGCTAGTAGACTATGGCTACACCTTC. Translated, it gives CASSPNRDRGLVDYGYTF.

V gene TRBV5-1 combines with J gene TRBJ2-1; 12 bases are a match to TRBD1. The CDR3 length is 14 residues. Losses at the gene ends were 4 bases for V and 8 bases for J; bases not matched to a gene: 4. Germline V gives CDR1 SGHRS, CDR2 YFSETQ. CDR3 residues: CASSTGQGAHEQFF. The CDR3 DNA sequence: TGCGCCAGCAGCACGGGACAGGGGGCCCATGAGCAGTTCTTC.

This clone was picked up a small number of times. The CDR3 coding sequence is TGTGCCAGCAGCCAACTACTGAGCTCTGGGGCCAACGTCCTGACTTTC. Translated: CASSQLLSSGANVLTF. The J gene is TRBJ2-6, the V gene TRBV14; D unclear. The V gene lost 2 bases and the J gene lost 0 bases, with 8 bases spanning the gap. The V gene's germline CDR1 is SGHDN and CDR2 FVKESK. This CDR3 contains 16 residues.